The T cell receptor (beta chain) under discussion was sequenced for a study of blood T cell repertoires in COVID-19. About the research overall: Collection of acute and convalescent COVID-19 samples took place in the United States, Italy and Spain.

Here immunoSEQ multiplex PCR was the method, and the copy in TCRdb shows in-frame clones only, minus some. Of about 200,000 clones in the sample, around 85% were seen once. This clone has a handful of counts. Trimming removed 1 base at V and 2 bases at J, with 16 bases between. In germline, CDR1 is LGHDT, CDR2 YNNKEL (reference sequence). The CDR3 loop spans 17 amino acids. The origin of this receptor is a woman aged 45-65 years with acute or convalescent COVID-19. The sample taken for sequencing was peripheral blood. V is TRBV3-1 (or the pseudogene TRBV3-2) and J is TRBJ2-3; no reliable D call. The CDR3 coding sequence is TGTGCCAGCAGCCAAGTCGAGCCGGGTACCCCCACAGATACGCAGTATTTT. This encodes CASSQVEPGTPTDTQYF.